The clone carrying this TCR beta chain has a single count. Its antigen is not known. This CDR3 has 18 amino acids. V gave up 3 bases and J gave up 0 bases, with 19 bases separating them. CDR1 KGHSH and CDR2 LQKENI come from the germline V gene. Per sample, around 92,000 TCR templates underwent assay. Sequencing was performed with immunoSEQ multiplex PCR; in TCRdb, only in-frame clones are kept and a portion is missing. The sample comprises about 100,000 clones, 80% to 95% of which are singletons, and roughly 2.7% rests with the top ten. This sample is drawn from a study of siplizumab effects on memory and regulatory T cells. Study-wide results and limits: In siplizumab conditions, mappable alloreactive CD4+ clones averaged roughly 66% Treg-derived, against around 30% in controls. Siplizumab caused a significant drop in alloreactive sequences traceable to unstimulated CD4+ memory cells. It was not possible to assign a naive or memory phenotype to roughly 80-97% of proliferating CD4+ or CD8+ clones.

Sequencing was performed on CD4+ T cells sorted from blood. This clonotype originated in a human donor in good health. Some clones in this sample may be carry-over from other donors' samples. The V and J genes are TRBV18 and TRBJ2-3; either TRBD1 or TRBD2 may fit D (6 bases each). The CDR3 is CASSPPTRGGISTDTQYF. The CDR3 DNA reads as TGTGCCAGCTCACCTCCGACTAGAGGGGGTATAAGCACAGATACGCAGTATTTT.